The clone carrying this T cell receptor beta chain was picked up many times. Its antigen is not identified. TCRdb called the reads again in MiXCR, with one record for every CDR3 protein. Here the sample spans about 530,000 distinct CDR3 sequences, about 30% being singletons. This sample was included in a study of T cell repertoires in cytomegalovirus infection. Overall study: Public TCR beta signatures marked donors with CMV infection and the matching HLA.

Study-level results: Using cumulative public TCR beta family frequency, the authors identified those who carried CMV together with the relevant HLA.

The CDR3 totals 14 residues. With 1 base removed from V and 5 bases from J, the gap between germline ends came to 11 bases. The chain combines TRBV12-3 or TRBV12-4 with TRBJ1-2, with unresolved D. This TCR was recovered from a human donor in good health (CMV status not recorded). Some clones in this sample may be carry-over from other donors' samples. Sequencing was done on a sample of PBMCs. CDR3 in amino acids: CASSLVGRPYGYTF. DNA for the CDR3: TGTGCCAGCAGTTTAGTCGGCAGACCTTATGGCTACACCTTC.